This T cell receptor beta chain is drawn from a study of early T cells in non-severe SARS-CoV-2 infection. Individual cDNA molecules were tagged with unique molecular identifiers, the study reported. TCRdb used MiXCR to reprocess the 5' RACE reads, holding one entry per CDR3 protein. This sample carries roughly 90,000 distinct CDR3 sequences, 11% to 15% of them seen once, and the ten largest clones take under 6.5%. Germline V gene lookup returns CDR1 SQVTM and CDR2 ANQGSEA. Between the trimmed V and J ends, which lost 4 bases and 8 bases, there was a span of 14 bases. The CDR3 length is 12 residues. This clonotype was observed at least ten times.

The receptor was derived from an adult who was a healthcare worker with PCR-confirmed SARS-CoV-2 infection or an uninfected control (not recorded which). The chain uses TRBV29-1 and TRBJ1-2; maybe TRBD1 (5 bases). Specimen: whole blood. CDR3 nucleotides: TGCAGCGTTGCCAGGGATGCGATCGGCTACACCTTC. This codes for CSVARDAIGYTF.